This T cell receptor (beta chain) was sequenced during a study of OX40 agonist ivuxolimab in advanced cancers. Study overall: Hepatocellular carcinoma, melanoma, renal cell or head and neck cancer was diagnosed in the dose-escalation patients. Aged about 20 to 80 with a mean of 60 years, they were approximately 79% male.

Study-level results: Clonal expansion was seen in CD4+ and CD8+ blood T cells by week 6 at 0.1 to 3.0 mg/kg. Determination of antigen specificity was not performed for the expanded peripheral T cells.

The table came from immunoSEQ multiplex PCR; TCRdb's copy has only in-frame clones and leaves some out. The table has roughly 80,000 clones, about 86% seen once. Trimming removed 4 bases from V and 2 bases from J, with 12 bases in between. Germline loops: CDR1 SGHTA, CDR2 FQGTGA. The CDR3 is made up of 15 amino acids. With respect to this clone: Its matching antigen is unknown.

This chain connects TRBV7-3 to TRBJ2-1, with D maybe TRBD1 (5 bases). Sequencing was performed on CD4+ or CD8+ T cells sorted from blood, taken in a trial of the OX40 agonist ivuxolimab. This receptor was taken from an adult with an advanced solid tumor such as melanoma, head and neck, liver or kidney cancer. The CDR3 bases are TGTGCCAGCAGCTCCCAAGGGGCCGCCTACAATGAGCAGTTCTTC. Its translation: CASSSQGAAYNEQFF.